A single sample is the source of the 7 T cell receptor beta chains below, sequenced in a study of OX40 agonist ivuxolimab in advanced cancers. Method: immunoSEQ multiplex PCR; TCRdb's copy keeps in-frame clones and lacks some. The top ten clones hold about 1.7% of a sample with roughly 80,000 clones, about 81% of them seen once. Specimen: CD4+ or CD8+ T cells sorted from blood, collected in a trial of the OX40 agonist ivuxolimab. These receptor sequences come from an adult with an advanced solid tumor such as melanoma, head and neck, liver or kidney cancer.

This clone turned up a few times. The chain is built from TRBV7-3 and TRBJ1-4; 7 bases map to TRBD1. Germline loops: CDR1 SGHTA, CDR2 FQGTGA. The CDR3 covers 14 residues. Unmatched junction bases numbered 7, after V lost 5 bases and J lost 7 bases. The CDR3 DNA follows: TGTGCCAGCAGCCTCACAGGGGATAGTGAAAAACTGTTTTTT. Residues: CASSLTGDSEKLFF.

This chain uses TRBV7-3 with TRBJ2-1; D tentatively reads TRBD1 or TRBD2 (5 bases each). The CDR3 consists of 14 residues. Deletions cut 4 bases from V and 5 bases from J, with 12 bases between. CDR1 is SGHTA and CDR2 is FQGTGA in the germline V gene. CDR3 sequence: CASSSPGRNNEQFF. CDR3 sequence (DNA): TGTGCCAGCAGCTCTCCGGGACGGAACAATGAGCAGTTCTTC. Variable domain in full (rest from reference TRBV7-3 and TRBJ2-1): GAGVSQTPSNKVTEKGKYVELRCDPISGHTALYWYRQSLGQGPEFLIYFQGTGAADDSGLPNDRFFAVRPEGSVSTLKIQRTERGDSAVYLCASSSPGRNNEQFFGPGTRLTVL.

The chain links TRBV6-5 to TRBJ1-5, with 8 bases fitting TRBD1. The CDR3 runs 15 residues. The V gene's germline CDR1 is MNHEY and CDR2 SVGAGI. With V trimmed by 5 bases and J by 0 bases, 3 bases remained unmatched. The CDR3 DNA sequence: TGTGCCAGCAGTAAACAGGGGGATAGCAATCAGCCCCAGCATTTT. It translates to CASSKQGDSNQPQHF.

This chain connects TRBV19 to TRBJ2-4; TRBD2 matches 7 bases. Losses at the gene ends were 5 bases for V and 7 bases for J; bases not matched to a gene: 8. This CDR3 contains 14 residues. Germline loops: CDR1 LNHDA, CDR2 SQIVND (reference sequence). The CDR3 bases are TGTGCCAGTAGTCCCGGACTAGGAGGGAACATTCAGTACTTC. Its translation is CASSPGLGGNIQYF.

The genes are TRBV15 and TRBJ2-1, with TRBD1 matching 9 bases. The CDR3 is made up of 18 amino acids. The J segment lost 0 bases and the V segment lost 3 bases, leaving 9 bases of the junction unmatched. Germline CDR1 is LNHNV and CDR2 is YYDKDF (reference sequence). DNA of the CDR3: TGTGCCACCAGCAGGGACAGGGGAGGACTCGGCTCCTACAATGAGCAGTTCTTC. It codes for CATSRDRGGLGSYNEQFF.

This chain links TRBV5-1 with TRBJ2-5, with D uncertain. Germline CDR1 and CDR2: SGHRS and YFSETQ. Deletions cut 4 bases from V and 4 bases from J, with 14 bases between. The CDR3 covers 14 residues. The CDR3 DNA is TGCGCCAGCAGCACCGCCTTGGATGGAGAGACCCAGTACTTC. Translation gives CASSTALDGETQYF.

The CDR3 protein is CASSLNWGHPYEQYF. The CDR3 nucleotides read TGTGCCAGCAGTTTAAATTGGGGACATCCCTACGAGCAGTACTTC. The chain joins TRBV28 to TRBJ2-7; D is perhaps TRBD1 (6 bases). The ends were cut back, 2 bases at V and 2 bases at J, with 13 bases in the middle. In germline, CDR1 is MDHEN, CDR2 SYDVKM. This CDR3 contains 15 residues.